This record covers a single T cell receptor (beta chain). No antigen is known for it. No base quality values were provided; no much bigger clone lies one nucleotide off. Donors were 30 to 45 systemically healthy Caucasian individuals from Russia aged about 6 to 100 years. Ten milliliters of peripheral blood were drawn from each donor into EDTA-treated Vacutainer tubes. PBMCs were isolated by Ficoll-Paque density-gradient centrifugation, with at least 6 million obtained per sample. Trizol reagent was used to extract total RNA from PBMCs, with at least 5.5 micrograms per sample. The percentages of naive CD45RAhigh/CD27high T cells were determined by flow cytometry on a PBMC aliquot from every donor. This sample was included in a study of blood T cells in healthy people across ages (dated by TCRdb to about 2015). Describing the broader study: In model experiments, template switching captured roughly one uniquely barcoded TCR beta cDNA molecule for every two T cells. To avoid experimental bias, donors of different ages were distributed randomly across sequencing lanes. Using the same blood draw, the study looked at two additional independent replicas of 1 million unique cDNA reads for two donors, one aged 18 to 30 and the other aged 80 or older. To track age-related changes in TCR beta repertoire diversity, the study relied on deep sequencing normalized with unique cDNA molecular identifiers. Four age groups were formed from the donors: young (average approximately 16 years), middle-aged (roughly 38), aged (roughly 58) and long-lived (approximately 80). General study outcomes and caveats: Observed TCR beta diversity per million T cells fell roughly linearly with age, and a significant reduction was already apparent by age about 43. Estimates of total diversity based on one million sequenced T cells were considered lower bounds and underestimates. The CMV infection status of donors was not known, potentially confounding age-related changes in expanded clonotypes. Conclusive comparison of naive and antigen-experienced compartments was prevented by the profiling of bulk unsorted PBMCs. There was a strong correlation between observed TCR beta diversity and the percentage of naive T cells measured by flow cytometry. Compared with the aged group, the long-lived group had more naive CD4+ T cells, fewer expanded clones and increased TCR diversity, a pattern suggesting age selection.

The library was prepared using 5' RACE. The data were produced on an Illumina HiSeq 2500. The second PCR ran for about 6 to 11 cycles and used a J-beta primer mix along with a sample-barcoded 5' primer. A template-switch 5' adaptor carrying 12 random nucleotides introduced a unique molecular identifier onto each TCR beta cDNA molecule. Each sample yielded at least 2.5 million CDR3-containing paired-end reads. First-strand cDNA was synthesized from all RNA with the Mint cDNA synthesis kit, primed by a TRBC-specific oligonucleotide. All cDNA was treated with uracil-DNA glycosylase and then went through a first 18-cycle PCR with the universal primers M1SS and BC2_uni_R. The source study handled its data this way. For normalization, 1 million high-quality reads, each with a distinct molecular identifier, were randomly selected from each sample. Instead of being binned into consensus sequences, reads with shared molecular identifiers were discarded. MiTCR, with a Q25 quality threshold and the strictest error-elimination algorithm, was used for CDR3 identification, clonotype clustering and error correction. Lower-bound total TCR beta diversity was estimated with a nonparametric unseen species model using Euler transformation. Using fastp trimming at Q25 and MiXCR clonotype assembly, TCRdb reanalyzed the public sequencing data and kept in-frame beta chains. One record per CDR3 amino acid sequence lists the most common genes and DNA. TCRdb, rather than the study authors, made the V and J calls. The table for this sample lists around 1,600,000 distinct CDR3 sequences; roughly 43% of them were counted only once. Of the sample, roughly 3.7% falls within the top ten clones.

The germline V gene encodes CDR1 MNHEY and CDR2 SMNVEV (reference sequence). The junction shows trimming of 6 bases on V and 7 bases on J, plus 13 bases between the germline ends. Taken from cysteine to phenylalanine, the CDR3 has 13 residues. Solely the CDR3 DNA is kept, with 39 bases framed from the first base. This TCR came from a woman in her late teens or twenties in good health. Specimen: blood. Recombination linked TRBV27 to TRBJ2-1, with TRBD1 as a weak D call on 5 bases. This receptor has the CDR3 CASSWGSRNEQFF. The nucleotides are TGTGCCAGCAGCTGGGGCTCCCGGAATGAGCAGTTCTTC.